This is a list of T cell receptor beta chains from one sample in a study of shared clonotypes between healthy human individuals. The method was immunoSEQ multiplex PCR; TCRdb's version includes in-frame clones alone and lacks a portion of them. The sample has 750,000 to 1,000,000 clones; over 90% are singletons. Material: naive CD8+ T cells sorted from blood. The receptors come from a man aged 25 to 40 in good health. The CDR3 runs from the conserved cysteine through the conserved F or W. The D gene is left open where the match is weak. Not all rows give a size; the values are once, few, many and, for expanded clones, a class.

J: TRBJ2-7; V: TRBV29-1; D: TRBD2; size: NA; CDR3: CSVLAGRGWEQYF; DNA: TGCAGCGTTCTAGCGGGCCGGGGTTGGGAGCAGTACTTC
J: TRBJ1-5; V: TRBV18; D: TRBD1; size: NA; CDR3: CASSPWDSLNQPQHF; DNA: TGTGCCAGCTCACCCTGGGACAGTCTTAATCAGCCCCAGCATTTT
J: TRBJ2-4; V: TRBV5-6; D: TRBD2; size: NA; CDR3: CASREASGTKKAKNIQYF; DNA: TGTGCCAGCAGGGAGGCTAGCGGGACCAAGAAAGCCAAAAACATTCAGTACTTC
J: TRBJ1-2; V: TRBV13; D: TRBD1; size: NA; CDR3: CASSWSRDRAGYGYTF; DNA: TGTGCCAGCAGCTGGTCCCGGGACAGGGCGGGCTATGGCTACACCTTC
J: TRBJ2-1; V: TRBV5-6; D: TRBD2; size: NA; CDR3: CASSRTSGSWNEQFF; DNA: TGTGCCAGCAGCCGGACTAGCGGGAGTTGGAATGAGCAGTTCTTC
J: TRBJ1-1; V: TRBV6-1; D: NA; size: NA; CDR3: CASRADGMNTEAFF; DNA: TGTGCCAGCAGGGCGGACGGAATGAACACTGAAGCTTTCTTT
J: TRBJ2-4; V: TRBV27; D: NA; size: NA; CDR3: CASSLSGAASIQYF; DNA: TGTGCCAGCAGTTTATCTGGGGCTGCGAGCATTCAGTACTTC
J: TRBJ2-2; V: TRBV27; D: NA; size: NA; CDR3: CASSATTPRIGELFF; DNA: TGTGCCAGCAGTGCCACCACTCCCCGAATCGGGGAGCTGTTTTTT
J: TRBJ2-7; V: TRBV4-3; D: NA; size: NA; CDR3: CASSQVWGVDFYEQYF; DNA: TGCGCCAGCAGCCAGGTTTGGGGGGTAGACTTCTACGAGCAGTACTTC
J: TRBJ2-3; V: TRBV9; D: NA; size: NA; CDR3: CASTQDGLVTDTQYF; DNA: TGTGCCAGCACCCAAGACGGGTTAGTCACAGATACGCAGTATTTT
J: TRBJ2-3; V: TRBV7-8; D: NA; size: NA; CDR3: CASSLLGGTDTQYF; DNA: TGTGCCAGCAGCTTATTGGGGGGCACAGATACGCAGTATTTT
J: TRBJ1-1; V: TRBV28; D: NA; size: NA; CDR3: CASSNDWGRSEAFF; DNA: TGTGCCAGCAGCAATGACTGGGGGAGGTCTGAAGCTTTCTTT
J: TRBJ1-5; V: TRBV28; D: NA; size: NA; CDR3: CASSAVDSNQPQHF; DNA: TGTGCCAGCAGTGCGGTGGATAGCAATCAGCCCCAGCATTTT
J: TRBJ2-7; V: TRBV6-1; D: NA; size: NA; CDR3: CASSDPTLLYEQYF; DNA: TGTGCCAGCAGTGACCCAACACTGCTCTACGAGCAGTACTTC
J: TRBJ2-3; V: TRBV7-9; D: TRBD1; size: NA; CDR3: CASSSGQGTDTQYF; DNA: TGTGCCAGCAGCTCGGGACAGGGCACAGATACGCAGTATTTT
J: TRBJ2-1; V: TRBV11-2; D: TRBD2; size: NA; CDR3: CASSLTSRVSNEQFF; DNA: TGTGCCAGCAGCCTGACTAGCAGAGTCTCCAATGAGCAGTTCTTC
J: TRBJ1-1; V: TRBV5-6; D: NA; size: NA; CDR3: CASSPGGTEAFF; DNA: TGTGCCAGCAGCCCCGGGGGTACTGAAGCTTTCTTT
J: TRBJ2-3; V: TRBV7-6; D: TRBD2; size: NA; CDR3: CASSWTSGRADTQYF; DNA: TGTGCCAGCAGCTGGACTAGCGGGAGAGCAGATACGCAGTATTTT
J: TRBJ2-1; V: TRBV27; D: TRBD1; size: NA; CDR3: CASSPRTGVRLYNEQFF; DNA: TGTGCCAGCAGTCCACGGACAGGGGTTAGGCTTTACAATGAGCAGTTCTTC
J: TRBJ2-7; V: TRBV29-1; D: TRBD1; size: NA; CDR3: CSVVRTGRYEQYF; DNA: TGCAGCGTTGTAAGGACAGGGCGCTACGAGCAGTACTTC
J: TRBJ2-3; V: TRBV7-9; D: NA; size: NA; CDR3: CASSYRHGSRADTDTQYF; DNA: TGTGCCAGCAGCTACCGTCATGGGTCCAGGGCGGACACAGATACGCAGTATTTT
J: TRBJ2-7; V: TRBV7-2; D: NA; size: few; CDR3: CASSGDRFYEQYF; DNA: TGTGCCAGCAGCGGGGACCGCTTTTACGAGCAGTACTTC
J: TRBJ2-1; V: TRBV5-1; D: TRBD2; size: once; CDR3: CASSGEGNEQFF; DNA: TGCGCCAGCAGTGGGGAGGGGAATGAGCAGTTCTTC
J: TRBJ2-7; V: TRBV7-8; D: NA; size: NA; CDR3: CASSLPGERNSYEQYF; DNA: TGTGCCAGCAGCTTACCGGGAGAGCGGAACTCCTACGAGCAGTACTTC
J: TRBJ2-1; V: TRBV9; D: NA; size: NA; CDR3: CASSVGDPEQFF; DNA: TGTGCCAGCAGCGTAGGGGACCCTGAGCAGTTCTTC
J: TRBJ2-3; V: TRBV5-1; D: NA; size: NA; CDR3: CASSPIFGSSTDTQYF; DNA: TGCGCCAGCAGCCCCATTTTCGGGTCCAGCACAGATACGCAGTATTTT
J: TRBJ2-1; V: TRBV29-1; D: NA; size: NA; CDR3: CSAGEQFF; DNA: TGCAGCGCCGGTGAGCAGTTCTTC
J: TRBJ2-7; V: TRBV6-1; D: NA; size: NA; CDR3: CASSDFPLRTASYEQYF; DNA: TGTGCCAGCAGTGATTTTCCCCTTCGGACAGCCTCCTACGAGCAGTACTTC
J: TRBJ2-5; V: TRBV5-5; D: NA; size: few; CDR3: CASSSPAGQETQYF; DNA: TGTGCCAGCAGTTCCCCAGCAGGACAAGAGACCCAGTACTTC